The 20 T cell receptor beta chains in this list originate from one sample, sequenced in a study of OX40 agonist ivuxolimab in advanced cancers. Data came from immunoSEQ multiplex PCR; TCRdb stores just in-frame clones and leaves some out. The table has 37,000 or so clones, around 87% seen once. Sequenced material: CD4+ or CD8+ T cells sorted from blood, taken in a trial of the OX40 agonist ivuxolimab. The receptors originated from an adult with an advanced solid tumor such as melanoma, head and neck, liver or kidney cancer.

This clone occurred a few times. The chain has TRBV4-1 and TRBJ1-6, with D maybe TRBD1 (6 bases). The CDR3 loop spans 16 amino acids. The germline V gene encodes CDR1 MGHRA and CDR2 YSYEKL. Trimming shortened V by 0 bases and J by 7 bases, and 13 bases separated the two germline ends. The CDR3 here is CASSQDSQGRNSPLHF. CDR3 DNA: TGCGCCAGCAGCCAAGATTCTCAGGGGAGGAATTCACCCCTCCACTTT.

The CDR3 loop reads CASSLEITNYGYTF. In nucleotides, the CDR3 is TGCGCCAGCAGCTTGGAAATTACTAACTATGGCTACACCTTC. This chain links TRBV5-1 with TRBJ1-2; D is ambiguous. Trimming removed 0 bases at V and 0 bases at J, with 6 bases between. Germline V gene sequence: CDR1 SGHRS, CDR2 YFSETQ. CDR3 length: 14 residues.

The rearrangement joins TRBV6-5 to TRBJ2-3; 9 nucleotides agree with TRBD2. The CDR3 contains 15 residues. V lost 4 bases and J lost 1; bases outside the gene matches: 3. Germline CDR1 reads MNHEY; CDR2 reads SVGAGI. In DNA form, the CDR3 reads TGTGCCAGCAGTTCATGGACTAGCGGCACAGATACGCAGTATTTT. It translates to CASSSWTSGTDTQYF.

This chain uses TRBV5-4 with TRBJ1-2; D gene unclear. Germline V lookup: CDR1 SGHNT, CDR2 YYREEE (reference sequence). This CDR3 comprises 11 residues. V was clipped by 5 bases and J by 6 bases, with 8 bases between them. This chain's CDR3 is CASSSDDGYTF. The DNA for the CDR3 is TGTGCCAGCAGTTCAGATGATGGCTACACCTTC.

The genes are TRBV4-2 and TRBJ2-5; a weak D match, TRBD2 (6 bases). Germline values: CDR1 LGHNA, CDR2 YNFKEQ. Deletions cut 0 bases from V and 9 bases from J, with 11 bases between. This CDR3 has 13 amino acids. CDR3 nucleotides: TGTGCCAGCAGCCAAGAGGGAGGAGGGGCCCAGTACTTC. It translates to CASSQEGGGAQYF.

This sequence joins TRBV2 and TRBJ2-2; D unclear. This CDR3 comprises 13 residues. V shed 0 bases and J shed 6 bases, with 5 bases lying between them. The germline V gene encodes CDR1 SNHLY and CDR2 FYNNEI. CDR3 bases: TGTGCCAGCAGTGAAGCAGGGCCCGGGGAGCTGTTTTTT. Translated, it gives CASSEAGPGELFF.

The V gene is TRBV11-2, the J gene TRBJ2-2, with D possibly being TRBD2 (7 bases). The CDR3 runs to 16 residues. In germline, CDR1 is SGHAT, CDR2 FQNNGV. The V gene lost 6 bases and the J gene lost 4 bases, with 18 bases spanning the gap. The DNA of the CDR3 is TGTGCCAGCAGAGCCGGGGGGACATCTTCCACCGGGGAGCTGTTTTTT. Encoded protein: CASRAGGTSSTGELFF.

The chain has TRBV7-9 and TRBJ2-1; perhaps TRBD2 as D (5 bases). The CDR3 contains 16 residues. Germline lookup yields CDR1 SEHNR and CDR2 FQNEAQ (reference sequence). V lost 5 bases, J lost 0 bases, and 14 bases lay in between. The CDR3 reads CASSPLSSSSYNEQFF. The CDR3 coding sequence is TGTGCCAGCAGCCCGCTGTCTAGCAGCTCCTACAATGAGCAGTTCTTC.

The genes are TRBV6-1 and TRBJ2-7; the match to TRBD1 covers 8 bases. V shed 4 bases, J shed 3 bases, and the junction held 5 bases outside the gene matches. CDR3 length equals 14 residues. Per germline, CDR1 MNHNS and CDR2 SASEGT. The DNA for the CDR3 is TGTGCCAGCAGTGGGGGACAGGCTTACTACGAGCAGTACTTC. This sequence encodes CASSGGQAYYEQYF.

This chain's CDR3 is CASSLARMGGSSYEQYF. In DNA form, the CDR3 reads TGTGCCAGCAGCTTAGCTAGAATGGGAGGCAGCTCCTACGAGCAGTACTTC. The chain recombines TRBV7-2 with TRBJ2-7; maybe TRBD2 (6 bases). Trimming cost V 0 bases and J 0 bases, with 15 bases left between them. The CDR3 spans 17 residues. CDR1 and CDR2 (germline): SGHTA, FQGNSA.

The chain recombines TRBV6-4 with TRBJ1-1, with 7 bases lining up with TRBD1. V lost 8 bases to trimming and J lost 2 bases; unmatched junction nucleotides: 5. In germline, CDR1 is MRHNA, CDR2 SNTAGT. CDR3 length: 13 amino acids. The CDR3: CASSRTGNTEAFF. In DNA, the CDR3 is TGTGCCAGCTCTCGGACAGGAAACACTGAAGCTTTCTTT.

The chain employs TRBV25-1 and TRBJ2-3; D might be TRBD1 or TRBD2, each matching 6 bases. V was shortened by 0 bases and J by 4 bases, with 11 bases between the two germline ends. Per germline, CDR1 MGHDK and CDR2 SYGVNS. CDR3 length: 15 amino acids. For the CDR3, the DNA is TGTGCCAGCAGTGAATATAGGGGGGCTGCAGATACGCAGTATTTT. This translates into CASSEYRGAADTQYF.

The chain couples TRBV10-1 to TRBJ2-5, with D maybe TRBD2 (6 bases). V was pared by 0 bases and J by 5 bases, with 10 bases between. This CDR3 has 14 residues. Germline loops: CDR1 WNHNN, CDR2 SYGVQD (reference sequence). In DNA, the CDR3 is TGCGCCAGCAGTGAGTCGGGACGGGAGGAGACCCAGTACTTC. Translating gives CASSESGREETQYF.

This rearrangement joins TRBV6-5 to TRBJ2-3; D not resolved. Trimming pared 7 bases from V and 0 bases from J, leaving 8 bases between. This CDR3 is 13 amino acids long. CDR1 MNHEY and CDR2 SVGAGI come from the germline V gene. The CDR3 region is CASNPPSTDTQYF. For the CDR3, the DNA is TGTGCCAGCAACCCTCCTAGCACAGATACGCAGTATTTT.

The V and J genes are TRBV7-8 and TRBJ2-5, with D uncertain. TRBJ2-7 explains the end of the DNA better; the J call may be wrong. The CDR3 is made up of 14 amino acids. Per the germline V gene, CDR1 is SGHVS and CDR2 is FQNEAQ. CDR3 residues: CASSLRSFSYEQYF. The CDR3 DNA is TGTGCCAGCAGCCTCAGGTCTTTCTCCTACGAGCAGTACTTC.

V is TRBV6-1 and J is TRBJ1-2; TRBD1 is a possible D gene (5 bases). With 10 bases removed from V and 0 bases from J, the gap between germline ends came to 18 bases. Per the germline V gene, CDR1 is MNHNS and CDR2 is SASEGT. This CDR3 contains 15 residues. The CDR3 nucleotides read TGTGCCATCCCGACAGCCGGAGCCCCTAACTATGGCTACACCTTC. Translating it yields CAIPTAGAPNYGYTF.

The chain links TRBV6-5 to TRBJ2-5, with D tentatively TRBD2 (7 bases). V lost 8 bases to trimming and J lost 6 bases, with 22 bases between them. This CDR3 region has 15 residues. Germline values: CDR1 MNHEY, CDR2 SVGAGI. The CDR3 nucleotides read TGTGCCAGCGGGGGGGGGCCTCGGGAAGGGAAGACCCAGTACTTC. Protein product: CASGGGPREGKTQYF.

This clone was seen a few times. This chain connects TRBV15 to TRBJ2-5; 7 nucleotides align to TRBD2. V lost 0 bases, J lost 5 bases, and 6 bases stayed unmatched. CDR1 and CDR2 from the germline V gene are LNHNV and YYDKDF (reference sequence). The CDR3 spans 15 residues. The CDR3 loop reads CATSRDLGGRETQYF. CDR3 DNA sequence: TGTGCCACCAGCAGAGATCTGGGGGGGAGGGAGACCCAGTACTTC. The full variable domain, rest sourced from reference TRBV15 and TRBJ2-5, is DAMVIQNPRYQVTQFGKPVTLSCSQTLNHNVMYWYQQKSSQAPKLLFHYYDKDFNNEADTPDNFQSRRPNTSFCFLDIRSPGLGDTAMYLCATSRDLGGRETQYFGPGTRLLVL.

This clone was counted once. The chain recombines TRBV6-5 with TRBJ2-3; 7 bases match TRBD2. V gave up 6 bases and J gave up 4 bases; unmatched junction bases: 4. The CDR3 loop spans 13 amino acids. Germline V gives CDR1 MNHEY, CDR2 SVGAGI. The CDR3 protein is CASSLGLPDTQYF. CDR3 sequence (DNA): TGTGCCAGCAGCTTGGGACTACCAGATACGCAGTATTTT.

This clone was observed a single time. The J gene is TRBJ2-6, the V gene TRBV11-2; the D gene is possibly TRBD2 (6 bases). The CDR3 consists of 20 residues. Trimming took 0 bases from V and 0 from J, leaving 18 bases between them. Germline loops: CDR1 SGHAT, CDR2 FQNNGV. CDR3 in amino acids: CASSLDRRGRTRSGANVLTF. CDR3 DNA sequence: TGTGCCAGCAGCTTAGATAGGAGGGGCCGGACTCGCTCTGGGGCCAACGTCCTGACTTTC.